The T cell receptor beta chain described here comes from a study of cytomegalovirus exposure and HLA in healthy donors. General study points: Common viral pathogens seemed to be connected with several of the most significant clusters, according to a later analysis. The authors later found TCR association rates varying by HLA locus, with DRB1 most and HLA-C fewest. With further analysis later on, most CMV-associated TCR beta chains appeared HLA-restricted.

This clone showed up just once. Its antigen is not known. PCR involved 60 Vbeta and 13 Jbeta primers. The protocol was immunoSEQ multiplex PCR, while the TCRdb copy is restricted to in-frame clones and leaves out a portion. Found here are over 150,000 clones, about four fifths of them singletons; the top ten hold under 15%. The CDR3 has 16 residues. Trimming cost V 9 bases and J 1 base; bases outside gene matches: 12. From germline, CDR1 is MDHEN and CDR2 SYDVKM. The chain combines TRBV28 with TRBJ1-1, with 9 positions matching TRBD1. The TCR sequence derives from a woman in her forties or fifties in good health and CMV-seronegative. Sequenced sample: PBMCs. The DNA for the CDR3 is TGTGCCAGTCCGCCATCACAGGGGGCGGGGAACACTGAAGCTTTCTTT. It yields the protein CASPPSQGAGNTEAFF.